The 18 T cell receptor beta chains listed next were all sequenced from one sample in a study of neurological immune-mediated disorders (dated 2019 in TCRdb). The method behind the library was 5' RACE. The sequencing machine was an Illumina HiSeq 2500. TCRdb reprocessing: public reads trimmed at Q25 with fastp, clones called with MiXCR, in-frame beta chains kept. Rows are combined by CDR3 protein, so each entry shows the most common genes and DNA. For this sample the table gives under 90,000 distinct CDR3 sequences, of which about 9.4% were detected only once. Jointly, the top ten make up 1.7% of the sample. Sequencing was done on a sample of PBMCs. Every receptor here comes from a man in his forties or fifties in good health.

This clonotype was recorded at least ten times. CDR3 in amino acids: CASSPTGVLHNSPLHF. CDR3 sequence (DNA): TGTGCCAGCAGTCCGACAGGGGTATTGCATAATTCACCCCTCCACTTT. The chain has TRBV12-3 or TRBV12-4 and TRBJ1-6; the match to TRBD1 covers 8 bases. The CDR3 is 16 residues long. Losses at the gene ends were 5 bases for V and 5 bases for J; bases not matched to a gene: 8.

The sample holds many counts of this clonotype. The V call is TRBV20-1, the J call TRBJ2-2; D is perhaps TRBD2 (6 bases). The CDR3 is 14 residues long. Germline CDR1 is DFQATT and CDR2 is SNEGSKA (reference sequence). Between the trimmed V and J ends, which lost 6 bases and 1 base, there was a span of 12 bases. In nucleotides, the CDR3 is TGCAGTGCCGAAGGACTACTGAACACCGGGGAGCTGTTTTTT. Its translation: CSAEGLLNTGELFF.

Ten or more counts support this clonotype. The chain combines TRBV3-1 with TRBJ2-7; 9 nucleotides agree with TRBD1. V dropped 4 bases and J dropped 2; count of bases not matched to a gene: 6. This CDR3 is built from 15 residues. Germline V gene data show CDR1 as LGHDT and CDR2 as YNNKEL (reference sequence). Written as DNA, the CDR3 is TGTGCCAGCAGCCCCCCCGGGACAGGGCCCTACGAGCAGTACTTC. Translation: CASSPPGTGPYEQYF.

This clonotype was found many times. This chain links TRBV20-1 with TRBJ2-7; D possibly corresponds to TRBD2 (6 bases). Per the germline V gene, CDR1 is DFQATT and CDR2 is SNEGSKA (reference sequence). V lost 3 bases and J lost 0, with 9 bases in between. This CDR3 is built from 13 residues. CDR3 amino acids: CSASGGNSYEQYF. CDR3 DNA: TGCAGTGCTAGCGGCGGGAACTCCTACGAGCAGTACTTC.

This clonotype showed up many times. V usage is TRBV5-1 and J usage is TRBJ1-1; D gene unclear. CDR1 SGHRS and CDR2 YFSETQ come from the germline V gene. This CDR3 comprises 16 residues. V lost 4 bases to trimming and J lost 4 bases, with 20 bases between them. CDR3 amino acids: CASSPQVRGVATEAFF. CDR3 DNA sequence: TGCGCCAGCAGCCCGCAGGTACGGGGAGTGGCCACTGAAGCTTTCTTT.

This clonotype turned up a few times. The chain is built from TRBV19 and TRBJ2-1; D not resolved. V lost 5 bases to trimming and J lost 5 bases, with 16 bases between them. This CDR3 has 15 residues. The V gene's germline CDR1 is LNHDA and CDR2 SQIVND (reference sequence). This CDR3 reads CASSPHRLEDNEQFF. CDR3 sequence (DNA): TGTGCCAGTAGTCCCCATCGACTGGAAGACAATGAGCAGTTCTTC.

This clonotype was found a few times. This may be a read error: a much more frequent sequence differs by one nucleotide. The chain joins TRBV4-1 to TRBJ2-7; TRBD1 or TRBD2 may be the D gene (5 bases each). V was shortened by 4 bases and J by 10 bases, with 20 bases between the two germline ends. Germline lookup yields CDR1 MGHRA and CDR2 YSYEKL. CDR3 length equals 14 residues. In DNA form, the CDR3 reads TGCGCCAGCAGCCCCAGTTTCGGGGCTCGCGATCAGTACTTC. This encodes CASSPSFGARDQYF.

This chain uses TRBV5-1 with TRBJ2-7; the D gene is possibly TRBD1 (6 bases). This CDR3 has 14 residues. V dropped 2 bases and J dropped 1 base, with 10 bases sitting between them. Germline-derived CDR1 and CDR2 are SGHRS and YFSETQ. The CDR3 sequence is CASSFGTRSYEQYF. The CDR3 bases are TGCGCCAGCAGCTTCGGGACAAGATCCTACGAGCAGTACTTC.

The gene calls are TRBV7-3 and TRBJ2-1; D is possibly TRBD1 or TRBD2 (5 bases each). Germline CDR1 reads SGHTA; CDR2 reads FQGTGA. CDR3 length equals 16 residues. V was clipped by 5 bases and J by 4 bases, with 18 bases between them. CDR3 DNA sequence: TGTGCCAGCAGCGCCGGTACTTTCGGGGCATACAATGAGCAGTTCTTC. Protein product: CASSAGTFGAYNEQFF.

This clonotype was detected many times. The V and J genes are TRBV5-1 and TRBJ2-2, with TRBD1 matching over 9 bases. Germline values: CDR1 SGHRS, CDR2 YFSETQ. The V and J ends lost 5 bases and 2 bases, in that order; junction bases with no gene match: 7. CDR3 length: 16 amino acids. The CDR3 sequence: CASRDPGQGNTGELFF. In DNA form, the CDR3 reads TGCGCCAGCAGGGATCCGGGACAGGGAAACACCGGGGAGCTGTTTTTT.

This clonotype was found many times. The V and J genes are TRBV11-3 and TRBJ2-1, with 13 bases fitting TRBD2. Trimming took 2 bases from V and 10 from J; bases not matched to a gene: 17. This CDR3 spans 19 amino acids. Germline CDR1 is SGHNT and CDR2 is YENEEA. The DNA of the CDR3 is TGTGCCAGCAGCTTAACCACAGGGCGGCGACTAGCGGGAGGCATCGAGCAGTTCTTC. Protein product: CASSLTTGRRLAGGIEQFF.

This clonotype appeared many times. The chain joins TRBV20-1 to TRBJ2-3; D gene ambiguous. This CDR3 has 12 residues. V was pared by 1 base and J by 4 bases, with 6 bases between. Germline V lookup: CDR1 DFQATT, CDR2 SNEGSKA (reference sequence). CDR3 loop: CSARVGPDTQYF. CDR3 DNA sequence: TGCAGTGCTAGAGTTGGGCCAGATACGCAGTATTTT.

This clonotype has a count of ten or more. The chain joins TRBV7-9 to TRBJ2-3; 10 positions match TRBD2. The J segment lost 2 bases and the V segment lost 5 bases, leaving 7 bases of the junction unmatched. The CDR3 totals 16 residues. Germline CDR1 is SEHNR and CDR2 is FQNEAQ (reference sequence). CDR3 protein: CASSHWGTSDTDTQYF. The CDR3 nucleotides read TGTGCCAGCAGCCACTGGGGGACTAGCGACACAGATACGCAGTATTTT.

The V call is TRBV9, the J call TRBJ2-7, with 9 bases that match TRBD2. Germline values: CDR1 SGDLS, CDR2 YYNGEE. The CDR3 runs to 15 residues. The CDR3 coding sequence is TGTGTCAGTGGGACTAGCCGAACCTACTCCTACGAGCAGTACTTC. Residues: CVSGTSRTYSYEQYF.

This clonotype was observed at least ten times. This chain uses TRBV6-5 with TRBJ2-5; D unclear. V shed 6 bases and J shed 2 bases, with 13 bases lying between them. This CDR3 is built from 14 residues. Germline V gene data show CDR1 as MNHEY and CDR2 as SVGAGI. The CDR3 here is CASSPRWAQETQYF. For the CDR3, the DNA is TGTGCCAGCAGCCCCAGGTGGGCGCAAGAGACCCAGTACTTC.

This clonotype has at least ten counts. This rearrangement joins TRBV5-1 to TRBJ1-4, with D maybe TRBD1 (5 bases). V was trimmed by 7 bases and J by 12 bases, leaving 13 bases between them. From germline, CDR1 is SGHRS and CDR2 YFSETQ. This CDR3 spans 11 amino acids. CDR3 amino acids: CASSSGPQLFF. DNA for the CDR3: TGCGCCAGCTCCTCAGGGCCCCAACTGTTTTTT.

This clonotype was seen ten or more times. This sequence joins TRBV6-5 and TRBJ2-7, with D possibly called TRBD1 or TRBD2 (6 bases each). The CDR3 loop spans 16 amino acids. The germline V and J ends were trimmed by 6 bases and 5 bases, with 23 bases remaining between them. Germline V lookup: CDR1 MNHEY, CDR2 SVGAGI. The CDR3 sequence: CASRRTTGAPSNEQYF. The CDR3 nucleotides are TGTGCCAGCAGGCGGACCACGGGGGCACCCTCGAACGAGCAGTACTTC.

This clonotype has ten or more counts. This chain joins TRBV9 and TRBJ2-1; TRBD1 matches 8 bases. The V gene's germline CDR1 is SGDLS and CDR2 YYNGEE. There are 17 residues in the CDR3. Unmatched junction bases numbered 16, after V lost 2 bases and J lost 9 bases. The CDR3 is CASSVRLSGQGIGEQFF. In DNA form, the CDR3 reads TGTGCCAGCAGCGTCCGACTCTCCGGACAGGGAATCGGTGAGCAGTTCTTC.